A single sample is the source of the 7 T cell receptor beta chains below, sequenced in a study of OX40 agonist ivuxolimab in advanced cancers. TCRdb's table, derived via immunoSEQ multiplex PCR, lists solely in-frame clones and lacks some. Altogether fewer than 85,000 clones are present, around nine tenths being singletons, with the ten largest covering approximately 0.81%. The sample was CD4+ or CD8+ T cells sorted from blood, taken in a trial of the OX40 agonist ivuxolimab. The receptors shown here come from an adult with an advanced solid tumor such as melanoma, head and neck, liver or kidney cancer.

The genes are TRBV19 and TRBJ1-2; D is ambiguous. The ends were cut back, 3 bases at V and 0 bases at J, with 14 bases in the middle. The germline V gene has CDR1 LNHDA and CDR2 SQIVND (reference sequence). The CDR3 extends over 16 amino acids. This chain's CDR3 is CASSMVGEGANYGYTF. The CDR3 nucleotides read TGTGCCAGTAGTATGGTCGGGGAGGGTGCTAACTATGGCTACACCTTC. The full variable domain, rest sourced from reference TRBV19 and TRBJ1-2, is DGGITQSPKYLFRKEGQNVTLSCEQNLNHDAMYWYRQDPGQGLRLIYYSQIVNDFQKGDIAEGYSVSREKKESFPLTVTSAQKNPTAFYLCASSMVGEGANYGYTFGSGTRLTVV.

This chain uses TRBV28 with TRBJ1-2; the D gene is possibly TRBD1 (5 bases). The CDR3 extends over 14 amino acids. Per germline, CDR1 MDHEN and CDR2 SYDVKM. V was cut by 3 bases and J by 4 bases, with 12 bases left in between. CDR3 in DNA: TGTGCCAGCAGTTTTCGGGGGGTGCGCTATGGCTACACCTTC. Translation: CASSFRGVRYGYTF.

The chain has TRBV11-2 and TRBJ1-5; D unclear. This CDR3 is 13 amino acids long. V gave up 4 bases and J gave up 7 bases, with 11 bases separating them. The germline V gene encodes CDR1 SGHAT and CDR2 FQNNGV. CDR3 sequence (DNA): TGTGCCAGCAGCTCTTCGGACGACCAGCCCCAGCATTTT. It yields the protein CASSSSDDQPQHF.

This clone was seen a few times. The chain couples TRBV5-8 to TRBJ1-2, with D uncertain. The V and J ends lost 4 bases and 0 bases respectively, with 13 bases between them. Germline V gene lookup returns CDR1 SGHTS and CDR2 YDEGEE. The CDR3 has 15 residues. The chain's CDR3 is CASSPPGRTNYGYTF. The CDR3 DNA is TGTGCCAGCAGCCCGCCCGGCCGAACTAACTATGGCTACACCTTC.

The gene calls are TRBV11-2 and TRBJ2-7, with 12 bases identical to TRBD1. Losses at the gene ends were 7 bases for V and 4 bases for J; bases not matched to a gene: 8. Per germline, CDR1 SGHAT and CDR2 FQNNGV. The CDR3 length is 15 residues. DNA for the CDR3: TGTGCCAGCACCCCTGGGACAGGGGGCGTATACGAGCAGTACTTC. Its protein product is CASTPGTGGVYEQYF.

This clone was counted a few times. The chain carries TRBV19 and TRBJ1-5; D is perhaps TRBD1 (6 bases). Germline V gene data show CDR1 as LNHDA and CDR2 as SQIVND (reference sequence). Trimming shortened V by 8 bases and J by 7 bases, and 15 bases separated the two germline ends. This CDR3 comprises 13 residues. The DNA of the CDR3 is TGTGCCAGTGCTGCAGGGGTAGGGCAGCCCCAGCATTTT. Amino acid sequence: CASAAGVGQPQHF. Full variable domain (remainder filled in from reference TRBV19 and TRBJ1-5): DGGITQSPKYLFRKEGQNVTLSCEQNLNHDAMYWYRQDPGQGLRLIYYSQIVNDFQKGDIAEGYSVSREKKESFPLTVTSAQKNPTAFYLCASAAGVGQPQHFGDGTRLSIL.

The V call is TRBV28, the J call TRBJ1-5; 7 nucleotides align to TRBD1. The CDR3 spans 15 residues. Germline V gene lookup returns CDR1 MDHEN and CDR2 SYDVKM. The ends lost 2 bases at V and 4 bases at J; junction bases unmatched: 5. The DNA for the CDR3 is TGTGCCAGCAGTTTAGTGGACAGGAGAAATCAGCCCCAGCATTTT. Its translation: CASSLVDRRNQPQHF.